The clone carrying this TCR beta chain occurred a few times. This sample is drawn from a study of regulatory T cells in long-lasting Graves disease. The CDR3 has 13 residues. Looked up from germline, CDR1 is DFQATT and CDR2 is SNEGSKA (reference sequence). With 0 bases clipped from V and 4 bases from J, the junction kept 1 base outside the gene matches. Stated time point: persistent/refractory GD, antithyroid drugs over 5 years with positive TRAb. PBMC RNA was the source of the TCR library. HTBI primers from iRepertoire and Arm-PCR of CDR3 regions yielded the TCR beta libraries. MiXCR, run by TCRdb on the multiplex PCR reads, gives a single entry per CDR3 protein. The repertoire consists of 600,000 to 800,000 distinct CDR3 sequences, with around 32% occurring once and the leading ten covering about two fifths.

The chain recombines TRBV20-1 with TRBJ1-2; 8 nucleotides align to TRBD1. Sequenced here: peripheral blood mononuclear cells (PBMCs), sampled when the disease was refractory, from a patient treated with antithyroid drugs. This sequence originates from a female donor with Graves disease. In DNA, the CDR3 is TGCAGTGCTAGAGAACAGGGGGTCTATGGCTACACCTTC. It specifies CSAREQGVYGYTF.